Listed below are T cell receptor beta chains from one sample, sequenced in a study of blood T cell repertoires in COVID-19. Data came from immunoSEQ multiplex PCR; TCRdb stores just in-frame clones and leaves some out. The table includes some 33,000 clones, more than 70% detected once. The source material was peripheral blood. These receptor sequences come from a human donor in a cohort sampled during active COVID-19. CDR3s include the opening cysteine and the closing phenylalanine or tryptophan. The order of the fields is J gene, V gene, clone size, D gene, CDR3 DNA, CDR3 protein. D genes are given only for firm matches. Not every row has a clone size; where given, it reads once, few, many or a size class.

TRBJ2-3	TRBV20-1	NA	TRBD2	TGCAGTGCCAGTCGGCGGGAGGCCCTAAAGGCGCAGTATTTT	CSASRREALKAQYF
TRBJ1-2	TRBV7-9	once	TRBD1	TGTGCCAGCAGCTTAAGGACAGGGTTCTATGGCTACACCTTC	CASSLRTGFYGYTF
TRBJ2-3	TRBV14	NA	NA	TGTGCCAGCAGCCACATGAGGGGGGATACGCAGTATTTT	CASSHMRGDTQYF
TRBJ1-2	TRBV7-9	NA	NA	TGTGCCAGCAGTCAAAACAGGGCCCCCTATGGCTACACCTTC	CASSQNRAPYGYTF
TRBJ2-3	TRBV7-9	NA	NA	TGTGCCAGCAGCTCCCCCGCGGGAGATACGCAGTATTTT	CASSSPAGDTQYF
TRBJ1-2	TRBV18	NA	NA	TGTGCCAGCTCACTTAAGGACTGGCATGGCTACACCTTC	CASSLKDWHGYTF
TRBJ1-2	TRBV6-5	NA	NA	TGTGCCAGCAGTTACCCCGGCGGCTTTGGCTACACCTTC	CASSYPGGFGYTF
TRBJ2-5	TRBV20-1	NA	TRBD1	TGCAGTGCTAGTCCCGGGACAGGGGGCGTGGAGACCCAGTACTTC	CSASPGTGGVETQYF
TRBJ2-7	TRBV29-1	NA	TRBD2	TGCAGCGTTGCTGGGACTAGCGGGAGGACCAACTCCTACGAGCAGTACTTC	CSVAGTSGRTNSYEQYF
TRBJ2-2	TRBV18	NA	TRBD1	TGTGCCAGCTCACCGGACAGGGGGCAACAGACCGGGGAGCTGTTTTTT	CASSPDRGQQTGELFF
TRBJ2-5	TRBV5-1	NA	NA	TGCGCCAGCACCTATTTTGGAGGAGAGACCCAGTACTTC	CASTYFGGETQYF
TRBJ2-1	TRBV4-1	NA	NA	TGCGCCAGCAGCCAAGGCGGAGGGAGGGGGAGCCACAATGAGCAGTTCTTC	CASSQGGGRGSHNEQFF
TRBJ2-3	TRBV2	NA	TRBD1	TGTGCCAGCAGTGGGCGGACAGGTTCAGATACGCAGTATTTT	CASSGRTGSDTQYF
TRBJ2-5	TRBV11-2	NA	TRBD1	TGTGCCAGCAGCTTGGACAGGGGGCGCTTGGAGACCCAGTACTTC	CASSLDRGRLETQYF
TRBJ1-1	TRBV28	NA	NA	TGTGCCAGCAGTCGACTGACAGGTTTGAACACTGAAGCTTTCTTT	CASSRLTGLNTEAFF
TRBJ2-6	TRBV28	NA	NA	TGTGCCAGCAGTTTTGAGCACTCTGGGGCCAACGTCCTGACTTTC	CASSFEHSGANVLTF
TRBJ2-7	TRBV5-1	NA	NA	TGCGCCAGCAGCTTGGTAGGGGAATCCTACGAGCAGTACTTC	CASSLVGESYEQYF
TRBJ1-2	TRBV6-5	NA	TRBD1	TGTGCCAGCAGCCTCGCGGACAGGATACCCTATGGCTACACCTTC	CASSLADRIPYGYTF
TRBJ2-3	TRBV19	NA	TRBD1	TGTGCCAGTAACCCAGGGGGCGCAAGTTTCACAGATACGCAGTATTTT	CASNPGGASFTDTQYF
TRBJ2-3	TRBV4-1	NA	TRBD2	TGCGCCAGCAGCCAAGTCGGGGGAGGGACAGATACGCAGTATTTT	CASSQVGGGTDTQYF
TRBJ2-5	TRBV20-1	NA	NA	TGCAGTGCTAGTACGGCAGGGGACATTCGGGAGACCCAGTACTTC	CSASTAGDIRETQYF
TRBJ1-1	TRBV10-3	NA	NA	TGTGCCATCAGTGCTGACCTGGGGGGACGACAGGCTTTCTTT	CAISADLGGRQAFF
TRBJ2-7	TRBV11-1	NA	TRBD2	TGTGCCAGCAGCTTGAGCGGGAGTTATTCCTACGAGCAGTACTTC	CASSLSGSYSYEQYF
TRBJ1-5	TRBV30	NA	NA	TGTGCCTGGAGAGGGGGTAAAACCAATCAGCCCCAGCATTTT	CAWRGGKTNQPQHF
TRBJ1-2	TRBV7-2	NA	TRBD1	TGTGCCAGCAGCGGCGGGACAGGGCATAACTATGGCTACACCTTC	CASSGGTGHNYGYTF
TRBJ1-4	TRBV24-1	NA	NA	TGTGCCACCAGTGAAAGAGGTGAAAAACTGTTTTTT	CATSERGEKLFF